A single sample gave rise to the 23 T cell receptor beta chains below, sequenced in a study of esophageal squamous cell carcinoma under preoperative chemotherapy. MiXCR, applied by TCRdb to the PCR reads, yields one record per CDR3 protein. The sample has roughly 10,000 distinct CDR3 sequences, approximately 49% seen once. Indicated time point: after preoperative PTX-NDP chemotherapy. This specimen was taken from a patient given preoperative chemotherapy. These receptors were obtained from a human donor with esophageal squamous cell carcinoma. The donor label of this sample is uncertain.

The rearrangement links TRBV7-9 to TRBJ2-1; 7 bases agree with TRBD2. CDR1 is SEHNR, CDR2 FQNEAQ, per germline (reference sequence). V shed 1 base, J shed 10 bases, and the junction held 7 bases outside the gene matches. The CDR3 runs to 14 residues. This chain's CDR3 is CASSLGDYDYEQFF. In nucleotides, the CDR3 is TGTGCCAGCAGCTTAGGGGACTACGACTACGAGCAGTTCTTC.

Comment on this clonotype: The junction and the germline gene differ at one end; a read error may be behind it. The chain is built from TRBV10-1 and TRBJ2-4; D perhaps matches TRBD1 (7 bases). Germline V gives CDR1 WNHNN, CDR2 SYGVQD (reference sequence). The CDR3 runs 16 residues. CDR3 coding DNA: TGCGCCAGCGGGGGGCAGGGGGAGGTAGACAAAGACATTCAGTACTTC. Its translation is CASGGQGEVDKDIQYF.

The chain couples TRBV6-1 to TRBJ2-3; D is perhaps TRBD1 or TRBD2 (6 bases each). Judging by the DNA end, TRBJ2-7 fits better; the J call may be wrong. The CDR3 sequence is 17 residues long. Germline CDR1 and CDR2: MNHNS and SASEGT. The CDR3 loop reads CASSEGPGGGDQETQYF. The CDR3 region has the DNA TGTGCCAGCAGTGAGGGGCCCGGGGGCGGAGATCAAGAGACGCAGTACTTC.

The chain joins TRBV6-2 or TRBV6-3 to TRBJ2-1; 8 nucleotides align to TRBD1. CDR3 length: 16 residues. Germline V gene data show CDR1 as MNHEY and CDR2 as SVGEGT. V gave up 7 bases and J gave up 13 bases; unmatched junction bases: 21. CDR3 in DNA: TGTGCCAGCACCCACCGGACAGGGCGACTCCAAGAGACCCAGTTCTTC. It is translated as CASTHRTGRLQETQFF.

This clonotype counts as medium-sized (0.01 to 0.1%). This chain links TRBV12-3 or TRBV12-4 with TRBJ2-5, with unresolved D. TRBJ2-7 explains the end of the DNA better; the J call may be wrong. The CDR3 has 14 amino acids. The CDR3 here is CASSPQSGFYEQYF. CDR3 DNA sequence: TGTGCCAGCAGTCCCCAGAGTGGATTTTACGAGCAGTACTTC.

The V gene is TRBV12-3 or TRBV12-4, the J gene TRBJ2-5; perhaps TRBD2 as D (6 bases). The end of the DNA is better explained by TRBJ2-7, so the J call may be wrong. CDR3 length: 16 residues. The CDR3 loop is CASSLGGRPPMVEQYF. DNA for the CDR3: TGTGCCAGCAGTTTAGGGGGGAGGCCGCCCATGGTCGAGCAGTACTTC.

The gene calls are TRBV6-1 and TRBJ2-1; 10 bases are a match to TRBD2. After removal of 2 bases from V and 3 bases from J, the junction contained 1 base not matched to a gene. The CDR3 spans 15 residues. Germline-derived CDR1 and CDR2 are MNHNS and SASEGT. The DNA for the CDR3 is TGTGCCAGCAGTGAACTAGCGGGAGACTACAATGAGCAGTTCTTC. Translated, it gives CASSELAGDYNEQFF.

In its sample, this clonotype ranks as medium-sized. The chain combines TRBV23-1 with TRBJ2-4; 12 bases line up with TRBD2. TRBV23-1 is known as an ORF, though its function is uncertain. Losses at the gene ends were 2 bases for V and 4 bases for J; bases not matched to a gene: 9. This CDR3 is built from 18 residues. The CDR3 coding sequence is TGCGCCAGCAGTCAAGTAAGGGGGACTAGCGGGTTAAAAAACATTCAGTACTTC. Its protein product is CASSQVRGTSGLKNIQYF.

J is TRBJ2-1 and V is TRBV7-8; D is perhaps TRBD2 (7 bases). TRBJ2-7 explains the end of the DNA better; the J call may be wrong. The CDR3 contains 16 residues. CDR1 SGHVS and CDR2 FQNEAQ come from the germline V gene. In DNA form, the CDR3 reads TGTGCCAGCACGGGGAGGGGGGGCGGGGACCCAGAGACGCAGTACTTC. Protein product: CASTGRGGGDPETQYF.

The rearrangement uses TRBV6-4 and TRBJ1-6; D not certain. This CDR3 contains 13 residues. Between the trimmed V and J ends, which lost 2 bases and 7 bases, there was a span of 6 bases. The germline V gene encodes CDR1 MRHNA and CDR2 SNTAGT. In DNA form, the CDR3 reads TGTGCCAGCAGTGACACGGACAATTCACCCCTCCACTTT. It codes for CASSDTDNSPLHF.

CDR3 protein: CSAQTSGRASEQYF. CDR3 nucleotide sequence: TGCAGTGCTCAAACTAGCGGGAGGGCCAGTGAGCAGTACTTC. V usage is TRBV20-1 and J usage is TRBJ2-5; TRBD2 agrees at 13 bases. This CDR3 is built from 14 residues. Per germline, CDR1 DFQATT and CDR2 SNEGSKA (reference sequence). V gave up 5 bases and J gave up 11 bases; unmatched junction bases: 11.

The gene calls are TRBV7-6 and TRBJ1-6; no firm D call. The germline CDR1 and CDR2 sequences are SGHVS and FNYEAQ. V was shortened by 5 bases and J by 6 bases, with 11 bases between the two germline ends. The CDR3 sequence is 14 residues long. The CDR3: CASSPDWLNSPLHF. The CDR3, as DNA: TGTGCCAGCAGCCCCGATTGGCTTAATTCACCCCTCCACTTT.

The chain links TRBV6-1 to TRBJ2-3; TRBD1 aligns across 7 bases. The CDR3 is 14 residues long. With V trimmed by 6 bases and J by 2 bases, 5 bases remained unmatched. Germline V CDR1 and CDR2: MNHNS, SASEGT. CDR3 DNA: TGTGCCAGCAGCTGGGACAGACACACAGATACGCAGTATTTT. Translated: CASSWDRHTDTQYF.

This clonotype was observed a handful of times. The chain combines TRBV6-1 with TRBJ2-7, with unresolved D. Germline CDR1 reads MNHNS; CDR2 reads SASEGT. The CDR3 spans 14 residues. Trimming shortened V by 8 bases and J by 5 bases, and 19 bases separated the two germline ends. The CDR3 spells CASGGMFRTHEQYF. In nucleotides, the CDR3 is TGTGCCAGCGGTGGTATGTTCAGAACCCACGAGCAGTACTTC.

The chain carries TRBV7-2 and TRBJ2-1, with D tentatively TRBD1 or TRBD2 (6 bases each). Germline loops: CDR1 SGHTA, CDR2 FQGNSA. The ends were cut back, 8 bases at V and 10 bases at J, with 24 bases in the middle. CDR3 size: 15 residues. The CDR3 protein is CASARLPTGAYEQFF. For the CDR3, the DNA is TGTGCCAGCGCCAGGCTCCCGACGGGGGCCTACGAGCAGTTCTTC. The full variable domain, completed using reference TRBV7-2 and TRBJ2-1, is GAGVSQSPSNKVTEKGKDVELRCDPISGHTALYWYRQSLGQGLEFLIYFQGNSAPDKSGLPSDRFSAERTGGSVSTLTIQRTQQEDSAVYLCASARLPTGAYEQFFGPGTRLTVL.

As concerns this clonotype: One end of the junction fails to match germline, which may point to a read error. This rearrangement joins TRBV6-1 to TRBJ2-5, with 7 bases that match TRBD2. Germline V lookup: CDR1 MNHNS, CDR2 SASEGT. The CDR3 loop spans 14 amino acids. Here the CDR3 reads CAVSGGRAKNTQYF. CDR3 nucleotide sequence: TGTGCCGTCTCGGGCGGGAGAGCCAAAAATACGCAGTACTTT.

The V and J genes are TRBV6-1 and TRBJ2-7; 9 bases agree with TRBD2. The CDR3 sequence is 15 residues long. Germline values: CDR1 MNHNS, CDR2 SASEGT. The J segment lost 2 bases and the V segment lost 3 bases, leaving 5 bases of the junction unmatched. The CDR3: CASSERAGGPYEQYF. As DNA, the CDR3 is TGTGCCAGCAGTGAGAGGGCGGGAGGGCCCTACGAGCAGTACTTC.

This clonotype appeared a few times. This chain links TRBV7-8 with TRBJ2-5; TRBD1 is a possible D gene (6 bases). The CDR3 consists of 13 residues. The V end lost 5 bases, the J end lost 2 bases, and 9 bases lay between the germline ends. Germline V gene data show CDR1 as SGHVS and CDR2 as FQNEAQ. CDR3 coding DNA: TGTGCCAGCAGCGGGACAAGACAAGAGACCCAGTACTTC. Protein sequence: CASSGTRQETQYF.

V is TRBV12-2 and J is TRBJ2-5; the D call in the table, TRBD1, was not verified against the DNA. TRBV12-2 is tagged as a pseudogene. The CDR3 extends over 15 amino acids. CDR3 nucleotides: TGTGCAAGTCGCTTCGCGCCCTCACCCCCGCGGACAGCGTTCTTC. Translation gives CASRFAPSPPRTAFF.

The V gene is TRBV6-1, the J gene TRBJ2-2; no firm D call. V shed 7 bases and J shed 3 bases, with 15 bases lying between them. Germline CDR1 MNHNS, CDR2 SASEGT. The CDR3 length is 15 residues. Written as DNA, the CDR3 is TGTGCCAGCACCACGAGATATTTCGACACCGGGGAGCTGTTTTTT. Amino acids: CASTTRYFDTGELFF.

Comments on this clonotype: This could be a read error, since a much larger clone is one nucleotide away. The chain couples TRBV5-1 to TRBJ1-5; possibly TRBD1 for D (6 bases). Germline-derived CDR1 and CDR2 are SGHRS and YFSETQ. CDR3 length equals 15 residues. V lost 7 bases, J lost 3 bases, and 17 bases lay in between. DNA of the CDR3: TGCGCCAGCGGCAAGGACAGCGGACACAATCAGCCCCAGCATTTT. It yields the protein CASGKDSGHNQPQHF.

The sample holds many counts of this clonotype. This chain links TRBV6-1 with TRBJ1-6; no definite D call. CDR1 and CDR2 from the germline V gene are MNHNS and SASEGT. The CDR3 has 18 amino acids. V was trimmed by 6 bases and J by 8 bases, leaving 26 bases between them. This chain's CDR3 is CASSLSAGDLGWYSPLHF. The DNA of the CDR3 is TGTGCCAGCAGCCTCTCGGCGGGTGACCTCGGATGGTATTCACCCCTCCACTTT.

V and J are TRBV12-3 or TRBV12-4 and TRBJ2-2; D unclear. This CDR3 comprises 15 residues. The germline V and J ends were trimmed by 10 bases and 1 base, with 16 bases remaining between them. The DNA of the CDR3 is TGTGCCATGAGCCCCCCAGCTATGAACACCGGGGAGCTGTTTTTT. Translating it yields CAMSPPAMNTGELFF.